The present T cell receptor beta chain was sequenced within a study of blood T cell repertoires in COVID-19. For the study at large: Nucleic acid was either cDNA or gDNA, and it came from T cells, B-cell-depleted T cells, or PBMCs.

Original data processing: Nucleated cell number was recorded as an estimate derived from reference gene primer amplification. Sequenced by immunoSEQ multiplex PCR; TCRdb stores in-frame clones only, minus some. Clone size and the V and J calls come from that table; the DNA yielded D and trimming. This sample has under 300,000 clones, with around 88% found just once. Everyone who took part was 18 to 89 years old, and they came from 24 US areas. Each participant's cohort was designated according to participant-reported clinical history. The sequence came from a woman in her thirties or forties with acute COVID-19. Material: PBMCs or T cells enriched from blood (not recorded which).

As DNA, the CDR3 is TGTGCCAGCAGGCCGCAGGGGCACAACACTGAAGCTTTCTTT. It specifies CASRPQGHNTEAFF. This chain connects TRBV5-5 to TRBJ1-1; D may be TRBD1 (6 bases). CDR1 and CDR2 (germline): SGHKS, YYEKEE (reference sequence). There are 14 residues in the CDR3. V lost 5 bases, J lost 2 bases, and 13 bases lay in between.